These 16 T cell receptor beta chains were sequenced from one sample in a study of T cells of healthy individuals. TCRdb re-called the 5' RACE reads through MiXCR, storing one row per CDR3 protein. The sample consists of 75,000 to 95,000 distinct CDR3 sequences, roughly 5.1% of them appearing once. Receptors originate from a female donor in good health.

V usage is TRBV6-2 or TRBV6-3 and J usage is TRBJ2-2, with D possibly being TRBD2 (5 bases). Germline-derived CDR1 and CDR2 are MNHEY and SVGEGT. The CDR3 runs 15 residues. Trimming removed 2 bases from V and 3 bases from J, with 10 bases in between. CDR3 protein: CASSYSSGDTGELFF. The CDR3 DNA reads as TGTGCCAGCAGTTACAGTTCCGGGGACACCGGGGAGCTGTTTTTT.

There are many counts of this clonotype. The chain joins TRBV18 to TRBJ2-1; D remains unclear. CDR1 is KGHSH, CDR2 LQKENI, per germline. V lost 3 bases and J lost 5, with 11 bases in between. This CDR3 has 14 residues. Here the CDR3 reads CASSPAQANNEQFF. The CDR3, as DNA: TGTGCCAGCTCACCGGCTCAGGCTAACAATGAGCAGTTCTTC.

This clonotype was counted at least ten times. V and J are TRBV20-1 and TRBJ1-1, with D hard to call. V lost 1 base to trimming and J lost 2 bases, with 11 bases between them. Per the germline V gene, CDR1 is DFQATT and CDR2 is SNEGSKA (reference sequence). CDR3 length: 14 amino acids. This CDR3 reads CSARGLTLNTEAFF. DNA for the CDR3: TGCAGTGCTAGAGGGTTGACGTTAAACACTGAAGCTTTCTTT.

The chain joins TRBV7-3 to TRBJ2-1, with 9 positions matching TRBD2. This CDR3 spans 15 amino acids. Per germline, CDR1 SGHTA and CDR2 FQGTGA. J lost 4 bases, V lost 2 bases, and 3 bases had no gene match. Written as DNA, the CDR3 is TGTGCCAGCAGCTTAGGTAGCGGGAGTTACAATGAGCAGTTCTTC. Its translation: CASSLGSGSYNEQFF.

Note on this clonotype: The junction and the germline gene differ at one end; a read error may be behind it. The J gene is TRBJ1-2, the V gene TRBV18, with no clear D. The CDR3 loop spans 12 amino acids. Germline loops: CDR1 KGHSH, CDR2 LQKENI. The CDR3 DNA is TGTGCCAGCTCAACTGATCGGACTGGCTGCACCTTC. Its translation: CASSTDRTGCTF.

The chain has TRBV5-1 and TRBJ1-1, with D maybe TRBD1 (6 bases). Germline V gene lookup returns CDR1 SGHRS and CDR2 YFSETQ. Trimming shortened V by 3 bases and J by 0 bases, and 18 bases separated the two germline ends. The CDR3 extends over 17 amino acids. The CDR3 region is CASSSLTGQQMNTEAFF. In DNA form, the CDR3 reads TGCGCCAGCAGCTCTCTGACCGGACAGCAAATGAACACTGAAGCTTTCTTT.

This clonotype was observed many times. This sequence joins TRBV7-2 and TRBJ2-5; D is uncertain. Germline CDR1 SGHTA, CDR2 FQGNSA. With 3 bases removed from V and 7 bases from J, the gap between germline ends came to 9 bases. The CDR3 runs to 12 residues. The CDR3 nucleotides read TGTGCCAGCAGCTTCATAGACCGGACCCAGTACTTC. Its translation is CASSFIDRTQYF.

This clonotype occurred a few times. V gene TRBV6-1 combines with J gene TRBJ2-7; 7 positions agree with TRBD2. Per the germline V gene, CDR1 is MNHNS and CDR2 is SASEGT. This CDR3 contains 17 residues. The trim removed 4 bases at V and 2 bases at J, leaving 14 bases unmatched. The CDR3 DNA reads TGTGCCAGCAGTGGTATCGCGGAGAGCGGGATGACCTACGAGCAGTACTTC. Amino acids: CASSGIAESGMTYEQYF.

This clonotype has a count of ten or more. This chain joins TRBV27 and TRBJ1-2; D is perhaps TRBD1 (6 bases). Germline V gene sequence: CDR1 MNHEY, CDR2 SMNVEV (reference sequence). The CDR3 consists of 15 residues. Trimming pared 1 base from V and 2 bases from J, leaving 11 bases between. CDR3 sequence reads: CASSLFGQSNYGYTF. The CDR3 nucleotides are TGTGCCAGCAGTTTATTCGGACAGAGCAACTATGGCTACACCTTC.

There are many counts of this clonotype. The rearrangement links TRBV21-1 to TRBJ1-3. TRBV21-1 is labeled a pseudogene. This CDR3 comprises 15 residues. CDR3 DNA: TGTGCCAGCAGCAAAGGGGAAGCCTCTGGAAACACCATATATTTT. Residues: CASSKGEASGNTIYF.

The chain is built from TRBV14 and TRBJ2-7; 7 positions match TRBD1. The CDR3 runs 14 residues. Germline values: CDR1 SGHDN, CDR2 FVKESK. V was clipped by 5 bases and J by 4 bases; unmatched bases: 8. The CDR3 DNA is TGTGCCAGCAGCTTCGGGACAGACGTGTACGAGCAGTACTTC. Encoded protein: CASSFGTDVYEQYF.

The rearrangement joins TRBV15 to TRBJ1-2; 9 nucleotides agree with TRBD1. This CDR3 has 16 amino acids. CDR1 and CDR2 (germline): LNHNV, YYDKDF (reference sequence). J gave up 6 bases and V 0 bases, and 8 bases lay outside the gene matches. CDR3 loop: CATSRDGQGNSDGYTF. The DNA for the CDR3 is TGTGCCACCAGCAGAGATGGACAGGGGAATTCGGATGGCTACACCTTC.

This clonotype has only a few counts. The chain joins TRBV7-2 to TRBJ2-1, with 9 bases that match TRBD2. The CDR3 is made up of 16 amino acids. After removal of 2 bases from V and 5 bases from J, the junction contained 7 bases not matched to a gene. From germline, CDR1 is SGHTA and CDR2 FQGNSA. The CDR3 coding sequence is TGTGCCAGCAGCTTATCGCCTAGCGGGATAAACAATGAGCAGTTCTTC. Translating it yields CASSLSPSGINNEQFF.

This clonotype was recorded at least ten times. V usage is TRBV4-3 and J usage is TRBJ1-1; D is uncertain. The CDR3 contains 15 residues. Trimming took 3 bases from V and 1 from J, leaving 12 bases between them. The germline V gene has CDR1 LGHNA and CDR2 YSLEER. The CDR3 region has the DNA TGCGCCAGCAGCCAGGCGTTTCGGGAGAACACTGAAGCTTTCTTT. This codes for CASSQAFRENTEAFF.

This clonotype was found many times. This chain connects TRBV24-1 to TRBJ2-3; weak D call: TRBD1 (5 bases). Germline V gene sequence: CDR1 KGHDR, CDR2 SFDVKD. The CDR3 runs to 14 residues. V lost 9 bases, J lost 2 bases, and 14 bases lay in between. CDR3 protein: CATAQTGPTDTQYF. The CDR3 nucleotides read TGTGCCACCGCCCAAACAGGCCCCACAGATACGCAGTATTTT.

The chain is built from TRBV28 and TRBJ1-1, with D perhaps matching TRBD1 (6 bases). Trimming cost V 3 bases and J 0 bases, with 17 bases left between them. This CDR3 is 17 amino acids long. The germline V gene has CDR1 MDHEN and CDR2 SYDVKM. The CDR3 region is CASSFHPRQDLNTEAFF. The CDR3 DNA follows: TGTGCCAGCAGTTTCCATCCGAGACAGGATTTGAACACTGAAGCTTTCTTT.